Below are 5 T cell receptor gamma chains sequenced from a single sample in a study of Vδ1+ human thymocytes. Study outcomes and limitations: In the thymus, TRG and TRD repertoires looked highly polyclonal with Gaussian CDR3 lengths.

Sequences come from RNA converted to cDNA by reverse transcription. CDR3 amplicons came from multiplex PCR with pooled V-gene forward and constant-region reverse primers. TCRdb ran CATT on the multiplex PCR reads. The sample carries more than 25,000 gamma-chain clones, around a fifth recorded once. The antigens of these receptors remain unknown. Sequencing used Vdelta1+ gamma-delta thymocytes from the thymus. Subset in this sample: FACS-sorted CD3+ TCRalphabeta- TCRVdelta1+ TCRVdelta2- thymocytes. All receptors come from a boy under two years old who had congenital heart surgery.

This clone came up a few times. J is TRGJP and V is TRGV9. Germline lookup yields CDR1 GITISATS and CDR2 ISYDGTV (reference sequence). This CDR3 has 14 residues. Trimming removed 11 bases from V and 6 bases from J; junction bases left unmatched: 7. CDR3 DNA sequence: TGTGCCTGGGAACTAGAGTTGGGCAAAAAAATCAAGGTATTT. This encodes CAWELELGKKIKVF.

There are a few counts of this clone. V gene TRGV5 combines with J gene TRGJP1. The CDR3 covers 13 residues. Germline loops: CDR1 VINAFY, CDR2 YDVSNSKD. V dropped 2 bases and J dropped 5; count of bases not matched to a gene: 2. CDR3 sequence: CATWDMTGWFKIF. In DNA, the CDR3 is TGTGCCACCTGGGACATGACTGGTTGGTTCAAGATATTT.

The chain is built from TRGV2 and TRGJ1 or TRGJ2. The germline V gene encodes CDR1 EGSNGY and CDR2 YDSYNSKV. This CDR3 is 13 amino acids long. Trimming removed 3 bases from V and 7 bases from J; junction bases left unmatched: 9. For the CDR3, the DNA is TGTGCCACCTGGGACCCGAACCTATATAAGAAACTCTTT. Its translation is CATWDPNLYKKLF.

This clone turned up a few times. The chain employs TRGV3 and TRGJ1 or TRGJ2. V lost 0 bases to trimming and J lost 9 bases; unmatched junction nucleotides: 5. Germline V gene sequence: CDR1 VTNTFY, CDR2 YDVSTARD (reference sequence). This CDR3 spans 12 amino acids. The CDR3 nucleotides read TGTGCCACCTGGGACAGGCCCCTTAAGAAACTCTTT. Translating gives CATWDRPLKKLF.

The genes are TRGV4 and TRGJP1. Germline V gene sequence: CDR1 EGSTGY, CDR2 YDSYTSSV. The CDR3 contains 18 residues. J was trimmed by 0 bases and V by 2 bases; bases with no gene match: 12. As DNA, the CDR3 is TGTGCCACCTGGGATGCCCGTGGTAGTTATACCACTGGTTGGTTCAAGATATTT. It specifies CATWDARGSYTTGWFKIF.